The 21 T cell receptor beta chains below all came from one sample that was sequenced in a study of control samples from healthy donors and cancer patients. The protocol was immunoSEQ multiplex PCR, while the TCRdb copy is restricted to in-frame clones and leaves out a portion. Here the sample spans some 120,000 clones, more than 70% being singletons. The sequenced sample was blood. The receptors shown here come from a man aged 45 to 65 in good health.

The chain employs TRBV27 and TRBJ2-1; 10 nucleotides agree with TRBD1. CDR1 MNHEY and CDR2 SMNVEV come from the germline V gene (reference sequence). Unmatched junction bases numbered 8, after V lost 5 bases and J lost 10 bases. The CDR3 has 14 amino acids. The CDR3 DNA is TGTGCCAGCAGTCCCGGACAGGGGGTGGGAGAGCAGTTCTTC. This codes for CASSPGQGVGEQFF.

This clone was detected once. The chain couples TRBV5-1 to TRBJ2-1; 9 bases are a match to TRBD2. The CDR3 has 15 amino acids. Germline lookup yields CDR1 SGHRS and CDR2 YFSETQ. V shed 3 bases and J 4 bases; nucleotides not matched to a gene: 5. DNA for the CDR3: TGCGCCAGCAGCTCGTTAGCGGGGGTATACAATGAGCAGTTCTTC. This sequence encodes CASSSLAGVYNEQFF.

V usage is TRBV2 and J usage is TRBJ2-7; D perhaps matches TRBD1 (5 bases). This CDR3 has 13 amino acids. V lost 7 bases and J 6 bases, leaving 16 bases between the germline ends. Germline V gene sequence: CDR1 SNHLY, CDR2 FYNNEI. The CDR3 coding sequence is TGTGCCAGCATTTTCGGCAGGGTGGGCGAGCAGTACTTC. This codes for CASIFGRVGEQYF.

CDR3 nucleotides: TGTGCCAGCAGCTTCTCCCCGAGACCAGGCTACGGTTACAATGAGCAGTTCTTC. This translates into CASSFSPRPGYGYNEQFF. This chain connects TRBV5-8 to TRBJ2-1; D gene uncertain. Germline assignment: CDR1 SGHTS and CDR2 YDEGEE. There are 18 residues in the CDR3. Between the trimmed V and J ends, which lost 2 bases and 4 bases, there was a span of 22 bases.

The rearrangement links TRBV7-9 to TRBJ1-5; D unresolved. The germline gives CDR1 SEHNR, CDR2 FQNEAQ (reference sequence). The CDR3 has 13 residues. V was trimmed by 1 base and J by 7 bases, leaving 8 bases between them. The CDR3 loop is CASSLGAGQPQHF. Here the CDR3 DNA reads TGTGCCAGCAGCTTAGGGGCCGGCCAGCCCCAGCATTTT.

The CDR3 loop reads CAISSNYEQYF. For the CDR3, the DNA is TGTGCCATCAGCTCTAACTACGAGCAGTACTTC. The chain links TRBV10-3 to TRBJ2-7; D is unclear. CDR3 length: 11 residues. Germline V gene data show CDR1 as ENHRY and CDR2 as SYGVKD. The germline V and J ends were trimmed by 6 bases and 3 bases, with 6 bases remaining between them.

This clone is a singleton in its sample. V and J are TRBV10-2 and TRBJ2-1, with a tentative D call TRBD2 (5 bases). Germline values: CDR1 WSHSY, CDR2 SAAADI. This CDR3 region has 12 residues. V dropped 6 bases and J dropped 14 bases, with 17 bases sitting between them. The CDR3 loop is CASRGLHPTEFF. The CDR3 DNA is TGCGCCAGCAGAGGACTTCACCCCACAGAGTTCTTC.

The count of this clone is one. This chain uses TRBV7-6 with TRBJ2-1, with no clear D. This CDR3 spans 12 amino acids. The V end was cut by 1 base, the J end by 4 bases, with 2 bases between. Germline CDR1 is SGHVS and CDR2 is FNYEAQ. The CDR3 region is CASSLGYNEQFF. As DNA, the CDR3 is TGTGCCAGCAGCTTAGGGTACAATGAGCAGTTCTTC.

The chain uses TRBV5-1 and TRBJ2-3, with D perhaps TRBD1 (6 bases). The CDR3 runs 14 residues. CDR1 and CDR2 from the germline V gene are SGHRS and YFSETQ. The germline V and J ends were trimmed by 0 bases and 1 base, with 6 bases remaining between them. The CDR3 sequence: CASSLDRGTDTQYF. The CDR3 nucleotides are TGCGCCAGCAGCTTGGACAGGGGCACAGATACGCAGTATTTT.

Written as DNA, the CDR3 is TGCGCCAGCAGCTTTAGGCAACACCATTACGAGCAGTACTTC. Translating it yields CASSFRQHHYEQYF. The V call is TRBV5-1, the J call TRBJ2-7; D is unresolved. The CDR3 spans 14 residues. Trimming removed 2 bases from V and 4 bases from J, with 13 bases in between. Germline V lookup: CDR1 SGHRS, CDR2 YFSETQ.

J is TRBJ1-6 and V is TRBV5-5; weak D call: TRBD1 (5 bases). Germline V lookup: CDR1 SGHKS, CDR2 YYEKEE (reference sequence). The V end lost 4 bases, the J end lost 14 bases, and 25 bases lay between the germline ends. The CDR3 has 16 amino acids. CDR3 DNA: TGTGCCAGCAGCCTGAGGGACGGTTCCTACTTCGGGTCCCTCCACTTT. This encodes CASSLRDGSYFGSLHF.

The rearrangement uses TRBV27 and TRBJ1-5; 8 positions match TRBD1. Germline V gene lookup returns CDR1 MNHEY and CDR2 SMNVEV (reference sequence). V lost 7 bases to trimming and J lost 2 bases; unmatched junction nucleotides: 4. The CDR3 consists of 14 residues. The DNA of the CDR3 is TGTGCCAGCAAGAAGGACAGGGGCAATCAGCCCCAGCATTTT. Its protein is CASKKDRGNQPQHF.

This rearrangement joins TRBV19 to TRBJ1-4; TRBD1 matches at 9 bases. The germline V gene encodes CDR1 LNHDA and CDR2 SQIVND (reference sequence). The V gene end was trimmed by 4 bases and the J gene end by 5 bases; junction bases not matched to a gene: 2. This CDR3 is built from 14 residues. The CDR3 reads CASSTGQGNEKLFF. CDR3 nucleotide sequence: TGTGCCAGTAGTACCGGACAGGGGAATGAAAAACTGTTTTTT. Filled out from reference TRBV19 and TRBJ1-4, the complete variable domain reads DGGITQSPKYLFRKEGQNVTLSCEQNLNHDAMYWYRQDPGQGLRLIYYSQIVNDFQKGDIAEGYSVSREKKESFPLTVTSAQKNPTAFYLCASSTGQGNEKLFFGSGTQLSVL.

The chain uses TRBV13 and TRBJ2-1, with D hard to call. Germline values: CDR1 PRHDT, CDR2 FYEKMQ (reference sequence). V gave up 0 bases and J gave up 6 bases, with 9 bases separating them. CDR3 length: 14 amino acids. As DNA, the CDR3 is TGTGCCAGCAGCTTAGGGGGGTCTCTCAATGAGCAGTTCTTC. Translating it yields CASSLGGSLNEQFF.

This clone was found once. This sequence joins TRBV20-1 and TRBJ2-3; TRBD1 might be the D (5 bases). With 5 bases removed from V and 2 bases from J, the gap between germline ends came to 14 bases. CDR3 size: 14 residues. Germline CDR1 is DFQATT and CDR2 is SNEGSKA (reference sequence). CDR3: CSACDSAFTDTQYF. The CDR3 region has the DNA TGCAGTGCTTGTGACAGCGCCTTCACAGATACGCAGTATTTT.

Written as DNA, the CDR3 is TGTGCCAGCACCCGACAGGGGCTTAACTATGGCTACACCTTC. Its translation is CASTRQGLNYGYTF. This chain joins TRBV16 and TRBJ1-2, with 8 bases matching TRBD1. Germline-derived CDR1 and CDR2 are KGHSY and FQNENV. The V gene end was trimmed by 7 bases and the J gene end by 1 base; junction bases not matched to a gene: 5. The CDR3 totals 14 residues.

The chain is built from TRBV27 and TRBJ1-2; weak D call: TRBD1 (6 bases). The germline gives CDR1 MNHEY, CDR2 SMNVEV (reference sequence). The ends were cut back, 2 bases at V and 4 bases at J, with 14 bases in the middle. The CDR3 is 15 residues long. CDR3 protein: CASSLRGAASYGYTF. In nucleotides, the CDR3 is TGTGCCAGCAGTTTAAGGGGGGCGGCTAGCTATGGCTACACCTTC.

The chain combines TRBV4-1 with TRBJ1-3; weak D call: TRBD1 (5 bases). The CDR3 is 15 amino acids. The ends were cut back, 3 bases at V and 0 bases at J, with 9 bases in the middle. Germline V CDR1 and CDR2: MGHRA, YSYEKL. The CDR3 protein is CASSQGQGSGNTIYF. The CDR3 bases are TGCGCCAGCAGCCAGGGGCAGGGCTCTGGAAACACCATATATTTT.

The chain joins TRBV19 to TRBJ2-2; the D call may be TRBD1 or TRBD2 (7 bases each). The CDR3 covers 15 residues. V was clipped by 10 bases and J by 4 bases, with 19 bases between them. CDR1 LNHDA and CDR2 SQIVND come from the germline V gene (reference sequence). The CDR3 here is CATRPGGDRTGELFF. The CDR3, as DNA: TGTGCCACCCGTCCAGGGGGGGATCGCACCGGGGAGCTGTTTTTT.

The chain has TRBV5-5 and TRBJ1-2; the match to TRBD1 covers 7 bases. Per germline, CDR1 SGHKS and CDR2 YYEKEE (reference sequence). J lost 5 bases, V lost 0 bases, and 7 bases had no gene match. The CDR3 consists of 15 residues. The CDR3 protein is CASSLGPGQQYGYTF. CDR3 DNA sequence: TGTGCCAGCAGCTTGGGGCCGGGACAGCAATATGGCTACACCTTC.

This clone was counted only a few times. V gene TRBV2 combines with J gene TRBJ1-2; D remains ambiguous. Germline CDR1 and CDR2: SNHLY and FYNNEI. The CDR3 is 13 residues long. Trimming cost V 8 bases and J 0 bases, with 10 bases left between them. CDR3 in amino acids: CASRLQTNYGYTF. CDR3 nucleotide sequence: TGTGCCAGCCGGTTGCAGACTAACTATGGCTACACCTTC. The full variable domain, completed using reference TRBV2 and TRBJ1-2, is EPEVTQTPSHQVTQMGQEVILRCVPISNHLYFYWYRQILGQKVEFLVSFYNNEISEKSEIFDDQFSVERPDGSNFTLKIRSTKLEDSAMYFCASRLQTNYGYTFGSGTRLTVV.